What follows is one T cell receptor (beta chain) and its context. Profiling relied on immunoSEQ multiplex PCR, and the TCRdb table lists in-frame clones only, not all of them. The data hold about 1 million clones, with approximately 78% observed a single time. This entry comes from a study of shared clonotypes between healthy human individuals. V was trimmed by 0 bases and J by 0 bases, leaving 9 bases between them. The germline gives CDR1 SGHRS, CDR2 YFSETQ. This CDR3 contains 15 residues. This sequence was found in a man aged 18 to 29 in good health. Some clones in this sample may be carry-over from other donors' samples. The V and J genes are TRBV5-1 and TRBJ1-2; no reliable D call. The sequencing sample was made of memory CD4+ T cells from PBMCs. The subset here: CD45RA-negative fraction. The CDR3 DNA is TGCGCCAGCAGCTTGGAGGTGCAGTCTAACTATGGCTACACCTTC. Residues: CASSLEVQSNYGYTF.